The 32 T cell receptor beta chains below were found in one sample sequenced in a study of T cells after somatic rescue of genetic block. The table came from immunoSEQ multiplex PCR; TCRdb's copy has only in-frame clones and leaves some out. The sample comprises about 67,000 clones, about 91% of which are singletons, and around 3% rests with the top ten. Sequenced sample: peripheral blood mononuclear cells (PBMCs). The source is a middle-aged man.

This rearrangement joins TRBV11-2 to TRBJ2-5, with D perhaps matching TRBD2 (6 bases). The CDR3 is made up of 14 amino acids. The V end was cut by 2 bases, the J end by 5 bases, with 12 bases between. CDR1 and CDR2 from the germline V gene are SGHAT and FQNNGV. This CDR3 reads CASSLFGGSETQYF. CDR3 nucleotides: TGTGCCAGCAGCTTATTTGGGGGGAGCGAGACCCAGTACTTC.

V gene TRBV6-5 combines with J gene TRBJ2-1; 11 bases are shared with TRBD1. The CDR3 covers 12 residues. J was trimmed by 8 bases and V by 8 bases; bases with no gene match: 2. Germline V CDR1 and CDR2: MNHEY, SVGAGI. The CDR3 DNA sequence: TGTGCCAGCGGGACAGGGGGTTATGAGCAGTTCTTC. It translates to CASGTGGYEQFF.

The J gene is TRBJ1-6, the V gene TRBV18; D perhaps matches TRBD1 (5 bases). The CDR3 is 14 residues long. Trimming removed 3 bases at V and 8 bases at J, with 11 bases between. The germline CDR1 and CDR2 sequences are KGHSH and LQKENI. CDR3 sequence reads: CASSPFGADSPLHF. In nucleotides, the CDR3 is TGTGCCAGCTCACCCTTCGGGGCTGATTCACCCCTCCACTTT.

The chain joins TRBV28 to TRBJ1-3; 7 positions agree with TRBD1. Germline loops: CDR1 MDHEN, CDR2 SYDVKM. The CDR3 consists of 17 residues. The ends lost 3 bases at V and 0 bases at J; junction bases unmatched: 8. The chain's CDR3 is CASSLPGGISSGNTIYF. The CDR3 bases are TGTGCCAGCAGTTTGCCAGGGGGGATTTCCTCTGGAAACACCATATATTTT.

The chain recombines TRBV2 with TRBJ2-1; 10 nucleotides agree with TRBD2. The CDR3 extends over 14 amino acids. Germline V gives CDR1 SNHLY, CDR2 FYNNEI. V shed 4 bases, J shed 8 bases, and the junction held 5 bases outside the gene matches. Written as DNA, the CDR3 is TGTGCCAGCAGTGTGCTAGCGGGAGTCGATGAGCAGTTCTTC. Translating it yields CASSVLAGVDEQFF.

The rearrangement links TRBV27 to TRBJ2-2, with 8 bases lining up with TRBD2. The germline V gene encodes CDR1 MNHEY and CDR2 SMNVEV (reference sequence). The CDR3 spans 15 residues. The J segment lost 6 bases and the V segment lost 5 bases, leaving 8 bases of the junction unmatched. CDR3 in amino acids: CASSQLAAGAGELFF. The CDR3 bases are TGTGCCAGCAGTCAACTAGCGGCGGGGGCCGGGGAGCTGTTTTTT.

The V call is TRBV2, the J call TRBJ2-5; 7 bases are shared with TRBD1. The CDR3 has 16 residues. Germline V lookup: CDR1 SNHLY, CDR2 FYNNEI. V lost 2 bases, J lost 1 base, and 7 bases stayed unmatched. The CDR3 nucleotides are TGTGCCAGCAGTGAACCAGAGGGACAGTTCCAAGAGACCCAGTACTTC. Translating it yields CASSEPEGQFQETQYF.

The rearrangement uses TRBV28 and TRBJ2-7; 12 bases map to TRBD1. In germline, CDR1 is MDHEN, CDR2 SYDVKM. Unmatched junction bases numbered 23, after V lost 5 bases and J lost 6 bases. This CDR3 comprises 20 residues. For the CDR3, the DNA is TGTGCCAGCAGTCCATTATGGGGGTACGGGACAGGGGGCCCCCTTCGCGAGCAGTACTTC. Protein: CASSPLWGYGTGGPLREQYF.

The chain recombines TRBV16 with TRBJ1-2; D may be TRBD1 (5 bases). The CDR3 length is 14 residues. Trimming pared 3 bases from V and 2 bases from J, leaving 10 bases between. Germline loops: CDR1 KGHSY, CDR2 FQNENV. The CDR3 region is CASSQGRQNYGYTF. The CDR3 coding sequence is TGTGCCAGCAGCCAGGGTAGACAGAACTATGGCTACACCTTC.

The rearrangement links TRBV2 to TRBJ2-3, with D unresolved. With 4 bases removed from V and 3 bases from J, the gap between germline ends came to 5 bases. CDR1 and CDR2 from the germline V gene are SNHLY and FYNNEI. The CDR3 has 12 amino acids. The CDR3 nucleotides are TGTGCCAGCAGTGGAGCGACAGATACGCAGTATTTT. Translating gives CASSGATDTQYF.

The V and J genes are TRBV19 and TRBJ2-7; the D is unclear. V dropped 9 bases and J dropped 0 bases, with 15 bases sitting between them. CDR3 length equals 14 residues. In germline, CDR1 is LNHDA, CDR2 SQIVND (reference sequence). This CDR3 is CASNENGVSYEQYF. CDR3 DNA sequence: TGTGCCAGCAACGAAAATGGGGTCTCCTACGAGCAGTACTTC.

The CDR3: CASRKQGRGTDTQYF. CDR3 coding DNA: TGTGCCAGCAGGAAACAGGGACGGGGCACAGATACGCAGTATTTT. V and J are TRBV6-5 and TRBJ2-3; D might be TRBD1 (6 bases). Germline CDR1 is MNHEY and CDR2 is SVGAGI. V lost 6 bases and J lost 1, with 14 bases in between. The CDR3 is made up of 15 amino acids.

In this sample, this clone turned up once. The V and J genes are TRBV28 and TRBJ2-7, with D possibly being TRBD1 (5 bases). The V and J ends lost 4 bases and 2 bases respectively, with 9 bases between them. Germline V CDR1 and CDR2: MDHEN, SYDVKM. This CDR3 has 13 amino acids. CDR3 in DNA: TGTGCCAGCAGTTCGACAGAAACCTACGAGCAGTACTTC. Its protein is CASSSTETYEQYF.

V is TRBV4-1 and J is TRBJ1-1, with a possible D match to TRBD1 (5 bases). The germline CDR1 and CDR2 sequences are MGHRA and YSYEKL. V was clipped by 5 bases and J by 0 bases, with 19 bases between them. The CDR3 spans 17 residues. This CDR3 is CASSYNQGGHMNTEAFF. DNA for the CDR3: TGCGCCAGCAGCTATAACCAGGGAGGTCATATGAACACTGAAGCTTTCTTT.

The chain employs TRBV7-2 and TRBJ1-4; D is undetermined. CDR1 and CDR2 from the germline V gene are SGHTA and FQGNSA. CDR3 length equals 14 residues. V was cut by 2 bases and J by 5 bases, with 9 bases left in between. The CDR3 DNA reads TGTGCCAGCAGCTTAATGACGGGAAATGAAAAACTGTTTTTT. Translation: CASSLMTGNEKLFF.

This clone was detected a few times. This chain connects TRBV19 to TRBJ2-3; D ambiguous. With 7 bases removed from V and 6 bases from J, the gap between germline ends came to 17 bases. Germline CDR1 LNHDA, CDR2 SQIVND (reference sequence). This CDR3 region has 14 residues. The CDR3 nucleotides read TGTGCCAGTACTGGCAGCCGGTGGTGGGATACGCAGTATTTT. Translation: CASTGSRWWDTQYF.

The rearrangement uses TRBV13 and TRBJ2-5; D could derive from TRBD1 or TRBD2 (7 bases each). Germline V gene data show CDR1 as PRHDT and CDR2 as FYEKMQ (reference sequence). V lost 0 bases and J 9 bases, leaving 14 bases between the germline ends. The length of the CDR3 is 14 residues. CDR3 region: CASSLGRQGGSQYF. CDR3 in DNA: TGTGCCAGCAGCTTAGGCCGGCAGGGGGGGTCCCAGTACTTC.

The gene calls are TRBV6-6 and TRBJ1-4; D gene unclear. Germline lookup yields CDR1 MNHNY and CDR2 SVGAGI (reference sequence). This CDR3 is built from 14 residues. Between the trimmed V and J ends, which lost 0 bases and 8 bases, there was a span of 10 bases. In DNA form, the CDR3 reads TGTGCCAGCAGTTACTCGAGGGAGAGGGAAAAACTGTTTTTT. Its protein product is CASSYSREREKLFF.

This sequence joins TRBV6-5 and TRBJ1-2, with TRBD1 matching 12 bases. With 2 bases clipped from V and 7 bases from J, the junction kept 5 bases outside the gene matches. Looked up from germline, CDR1 is MNHEY and CDR2 is SVGAGI. The CDR3 totals 15 residues. The CDR3 DNA sequence: TGTGCCAGCAGTTACGGCCGGGACAGGGGGCTTGGCTACACCTTC. This codes for CASSYGRDRGLGYTF.

The DNA for the CDR3 is TGTGCCAGCACCACCGACCGAAGCTCCTACGAGCAGTACTTC. Its protein is CASTTDRSSYEQYF. This chain connects TRBV11-2 to TRBJ2-7; D call uncertain. Germline lookup yields CDR1 SGHAT and CDR2 FQNNGV. The CDR3 runs to 14 residues. Trimming shortened V by 7 bases and J by 0 bases, and 13 bases separated the two germline ends.

The chain carries TRBV30 and TRBJ1-2; 8 bases are a match to TRBD1. V gave up 4 bases and J gave up 2 bases; unmatched junction bases: 12. CDR3 length: 16 amino acids. Looked up from germline, CDR1 is GTSNPN and CDR2 is SVGIG (reference sequence). DNA of the CDR3: TGTGCCTGGATATGGGGAAGGGGACAGGCGAACTATGGCTACACCTTC. Translation: CAWIWGRGQANYGYTF.

The chain uses TRBV5-4 and TRBJ2-2, with no clear D. The CDR3 has 14 amino acids. Trimming cost V 1 base and J 0 bases, with 4 bases left between them. CDR1 and CDR2 from the germline V gene are SGHNT and YYREEE (reference sequence). CDR3 sequence reads: CASSLWPNTGELFF. The CDR3 DNA reads as TGTGCCAGCAGCTTGTGGCCGAACACCGGGGAGCTGTTTTTT.

The chain combines TRBV9 with TRBJ1-5; D is perhaps TRBD1 (5 bases). With 1 base removed from V and 0 bases from J, the gap between germline ends came to 8 bases. The CDR3 loop spans 15 amino acids. Germline lookup yields CDR1 SGDLS and CDR2 YYNGEE. The CDR3 nucleotides read TGTGCCAGCAGCGTAACAGGCGATAGCAATCAGCCCCAGCATTTT. This sequence encodes CASSVTGDSNQPQHF. Full variable domain (missing parts from reference TRBV9 and TRBJ1-5): DSGVTQTPKHLITATGQRVTLRCSPRSGDLSVYWYQQSLDQGLQFLIQYYNGEERAKGNILERFSAQQFPDLHSELNLSSLELGDSALYFCASSVTGDSNQPQHFGDGTRLSIL.

The rearrangement links TRBV14 to TRBJ2-4, with 7 bases that match TRBD2. CDR1 SGHDN and CDR2 FVKESK come from the germline V gene. V shed 1 base, J shed 7 bases, and the junction held 1 base outside the gene matches. The CDR3 sequence is 13 residues long. DNA of the CDR3: TGTGCCAGCAGCCAAGCCGGGGGGAACATTCAGTACTTC. Translating it yields CASSQAGGNIQYF.

The chain is built from TRBV19 and TRBJ2-3; tentatively, D is TRBD2 (6 bases). Germline V gives CDR1 LNHDA, CDR2 SQIVND (reference sequence). This CDR3 spans 11 amino acids. Trimming left V 8 bases short and J 4 bases short, with 7 bases between. In nucleotides, the CDR3 is TGTGCCAGTTCGGGGGCAGATACGCAGTATTTT. Encoded protein: CASSGADTQYF.

The chain has TRBV18 and TRBJ2-3; D is unclear. This CDR3 contains 14 residues. CDR1 KGHSH and CDR2 LQKENI come from the germline V gene. V lost 1 base, J lost 1 base, and 6 bases lay in between. Here the CDR3 reads CASSPRPGTDTQYF. The CDR3, as DNA: TGTGCCAGCTCACCACGACCAGGCACAGATACGCAGTATTTT.

This clone was counted once. This chain joins TRBV4-3 and TRBJ1-2; D unclear. Germline assignment: CDR1 LGHNA and CDR2 YSLEER. V was shortened by 0 bases and J by 4 bases, with 6 bases between the two germline ends. The CDR3 extends over 13 amino acids. CDR3 residues: CASSQDSFYGYTF. The CDR3 bases are TGCGCCAGCAGCCAAGATTCGTTCTATGGCTACACCTTC.

This chain joins TRBV7-9 and TRBJ2-2; D remains unclear. Germline-derived CDR1 and CDR2 are SEHNR and FQNEAQ (reference sequence). V lost 2 bases and J lost 1, with 8 bases in between. This CDR3 region has 15 residues. The CDR3 nucleotides read TGTGCCAGCAGCTTAAAGACCCGGAACACCGGGGAGCTGTTTTTT. Its protein is CASSLKTRNTGELFF. The variable domain in full, completed from reference TRBV7-9 and TRBJ2-2, reads DTGVSQNPRHKITKRGQNVTFRCDPISEHNRLYWYRQTLGQGPEFLTYFQNEAQLEKSRLLSDRFSAERPKGSFSTLEIQRTEQGDSAMYLCASSLKTRNTGELFFGEGSRLTVL.

CDR3 sequence (DNA): TGTGCCAGCAGTCCGTCTGGGGCGGGAGGGCCCCACGAGCAGTACTTC. This encodes CASSPSGAGGPHEQYF. V is TRBV28 and J is TRBJ2-7; 9 bases line up with TRBD2. The CDR3 runs 16 residues. Per the germline V gene, CDR1 is MDHEN and CDR2 is SYDVKM. J was trimmed by 5 bases and V by 5 bases; bases with no gene match: 13.

The chain uses TRBV10-1 and TRBJ2-2; D is possibly TRBD1 (5 bases). CDR1 is WNHNN and CDR2 is SYGVQD in the germline V gene (reference sequence). The CDR3 consists of 15 residues. V was cut by 4 bases and J by 7 bases, with 16 bases left in between. The DNA for the CDR3 is TGCGCCAGCAGTGCCGCTTTAGGGGATGGCGGGGAGCTGTTTTTT. Its protein is CASSAALGDGGELFF.

The rearrangement links TRBV7-3 to TRBJ2-2; TRBD1 is a possible D gene (5 bases). CDR3 length equals 14 residues. The V gene's germline CDR1 is SGHTA and CDR2 FQGTGA. V was trimmed by 5 bases and J by 7 bases, leaving 14 bases between them. The CDR3 bases are TGTGCCAGCAGCCCACAGGTTACCGGCGGGGAGCTGTTTTTT. The encoded protein is CASSPQVTGGELFF.

Only a few counts were recorded for this clone. The same CDR3 arises from other DNA sequences in this sample as well. J is TRBJ1-1 and V is TRBV6-5; the D is unclear. The CDR3 has 11 residues. V was pared by 7 bases and J by 1 base, with 4 bases between. CDR1 is MNHEY and CDR2 is SVGAGI in the germline V gene. The CDR3, as DNA: TGTGCCAGCACCAGGAACACTGAAGCTTTCTTT. It specifies CASTRNTEAFF.